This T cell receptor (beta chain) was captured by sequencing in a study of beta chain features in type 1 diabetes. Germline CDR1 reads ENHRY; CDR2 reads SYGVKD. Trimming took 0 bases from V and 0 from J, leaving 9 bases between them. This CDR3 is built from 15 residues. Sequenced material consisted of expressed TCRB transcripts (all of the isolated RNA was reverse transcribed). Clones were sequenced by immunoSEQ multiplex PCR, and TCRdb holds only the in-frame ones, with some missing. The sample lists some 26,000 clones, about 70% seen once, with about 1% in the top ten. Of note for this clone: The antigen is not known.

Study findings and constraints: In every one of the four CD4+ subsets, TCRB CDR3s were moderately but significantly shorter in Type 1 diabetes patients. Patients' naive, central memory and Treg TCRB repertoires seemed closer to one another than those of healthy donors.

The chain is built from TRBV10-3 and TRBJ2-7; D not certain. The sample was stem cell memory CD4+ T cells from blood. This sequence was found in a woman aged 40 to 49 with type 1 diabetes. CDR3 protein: CAISESQHRSYEQYF. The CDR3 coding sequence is TGTGCCATCAGTGAGTCGCAACACCGCTCCTACGAGCAGTACTTC.